The 17 T cell receptor beta chains reported below all come from one sample, sequenced in a study of regulatory T cells in long-lasting Graves disease. TCR beta libraries were built with iRepertoire HTBI primers and Arm-PCR of CDR3 regions. Each CDR3 protein is one row after TCRdb ran MiXCR on the multiplex PCR reads. The sample contains some 410,000 distinct CDR3 sequences, about 15% of which appear only once. Described time point: newly diagnosed GD, antithyroid drugs for less than 3 months. After RNA was extracted from PBMCs, the TCR library was made from it. The same data also contributed to another study, on T cells in Graves' hyperthyroidism and ophthalmopathy.

Sequences were derived from peripheral blood mononuclear cells (PBMCs), sampled at new diagnosis, from a patient treated with antithyroid drugs. The receptors here all came from a woman in her twenties or thirties with Graves disease.

Concerning this clonotype itself: A much larger clonotype is one base distant, so this may be a read error. This chain joins TRBV6-1 and TRBJ2-7; D assignment may be TRBD1 or TRBD2 (5 bases each). This CDR3 contains 12 residues. The germline CDR1 and CDR2 sequences are MNHNS and SASEGT. V was clipped by 7 bases and J by 5 bases, with 12 bases between them. CDR3 in DNA: TGTGCCAGCACGGGGCAGGTCCACGAGCAGTACTTC. Translating gives CASTGQVHEQYF.

This clonotype showed up many times. The gene calls are TRBV3-1 and TRBJ2-7; a weak D match, TRBD2 (7 bases). The CDR3 covers 15 residues. Trimming removed 5 bases at V and 0 bases at J, with 14 bases between. Per the germline V gene, CDR1 is LGHDT and CDR2 is YNNKEL (reference sequence). CDR3 protein: CASSRGGHSSYEQYF. CDR3 DNA sequence: TGTGCCAGCAGCAGGGGGGGACACAGCTCCTACGAGCAGTACTTC.

In this sample, this clonotype turned up many times. This chain connects TRBV20-1 to TRBJ2-1; 12 bases fit TRBD2. Germline V gene sequence: CDR1 DFQATT, CDR2 SNEGSKA (reference sequence). This CDR3 comprises 14 residues. The ends lost 6 bases at V and 4 bases at J; junction bases unmatched: 4. CDR3 protein: CSALTSGRYNEQFF. The CDR3 bases are TGCAGTGCCCTAACTAGCGGGAGGTACAATGAGCAGTTCTTC.

This clonotype was seen repeatedly, ten times or more. The chain uses TRBV24-1 and TRBJ2-1; TRBD2 matches at 12 bases. Germline trimming cut 2 bases from V and 4 bases from J; bases unmatched to any gene: 8. The CDR3 sequence is 18 residues long. Germline assignment: CDR1 KGHDR and CDR2 SFDVKD. The CDR3 nucleotides read TGTGCCACCAGTGATTCTGCCTGGACTAGCGGGAAGTACAATGAGCAGTTCTTC. Its translation: CATSDSAWTSGKYNEQFF.

The sample holds a few counts of this clonotype. V usage is TRBV19 and J usage is TRBJ1-1, with 11 nucleotides matching TRBD1. This CDR3 has 15 amino acids. With 5 bases clipped from V and 4 bases from J, the junction kept 6 bases outside the gene matches. In germline, CDR1 is LNHDA, CDR2 SQIVND (reference sequence). CDR3 residues: CASSYLGTGGTEAFF. The CDR3 nucleotides read TGTGCCAGTAGTTACTTAGGGACAGGGGGCACTGAAGCTTTCTTT.

At least ten counts were recorded for this clonotype. The V gene is TRBV7-3, the J gene TRBJ2-1; 10 bases are a match to TRBD2. The CDR3 runs to 15 residues. Germline CDR1 is SGHTA and CDR2 is FQGTGA. V shed 5 bases, J shed 10 bases, and the junction held 11 bases outside the gene matches. In nucleotides, the CDR3 is TGTGCCAGCAGCCCAACTGGCCTAGCGGGAGAAGAGCAGTTCTTC. Translated: CASSPTGLAGEEQFF.

Concerning this clonotype: A read error may explain this, as a much larger clone is one base away. The chain is built from TRBV7-9 and TRBJ1-5, with 12 bases identical to TRBD1. Germline V gives CDR1 SEHNR, CDR2 FQNEAQ (reference sequence). The CDR3 loop spans 18 amino acids. The CDR3 coding sequence is TGTGTCAGCAGCTCCGGGACAGGGGGCGTCGGAAGCAATCAGCCCCAGCATTTT. Its translation is CVSSSGTGGVGSNQPQHF.

This clonotype has just a few counts. The rearrangement joins TRBV27 to TRBJ2-2, with 14 positions matching TRBD2. The CDR3 runs to 18 residues. CDR1 and CDR2 from the germline V gene are MNHEY and SMNVEV (reference sequence). Trimming removed 6 bases from V and 7 bases from J; junction bases left unmatched: 13. DNA of the CDR3: TGTGCCAGCAGAACGGGACTAGCGGGAGTCCGCCTCGGCGGGGAGCTGTTTTTT. Translation gives CASRTGLAGVRLGGELFF.

About this clonotype itself: This may stem from a read error, because a much larger clone lies one nucleotide away. The V and J genes are TRBV6-1 and TRBJ1-5; the match to TRBD1 covers 10 bases. Germline assignment: CDR1 MNHNS and CDR2 SASEGT. With V trimmed by 5 bases and J by 6 bases, 7 bases remained unmatched. The CDR3 spans 15 residues. The CDR3 reads CASSLRTGGGQPQHF. The CDR3 bases are TGTGCCAGCAGTCTCCGGACAGGGGGGGGTCAGCCCCAGCATTTT.

This clonotype was seen more than once but under ten times. The rearrangement uses TRBV4-1 and TRBJ2-2, with 9 bases lining up with TRBD2. The CDR3 sequence is 15 residues long. With V trimmed by 6 bases and J by 5 bases, 7 bases remained unmatched. Germline-derived CDR1 and CDR2 are MGHRA and YSYEKL. The CDR3 nucleotides are TGCGCCAGCAGACCTAGCGGGGCGGGGACCGGGGAGCTGTTTTTT. Translated, it gives CASRPSGAGTGELFF.

This clonotype was counted ten times or more. The junction departs from germline at one end; a sequencing error may be responsible. The V gene is TRBV7-2, the J gene TRBJ2-4; 9 bases align to TRBD1. This CDR3 is 14 amino acids long. Germline CDR1 is SGHTA and CDR2 is FQGNSA. CDR3 DNA sequence: TGTGCCAGCAGCGAGGCGAAGGGGGGGACAGGGTTTATCTTC. It specifies CASSEAKGGTGFIF.

The chain uses TRBV5-1 and TRBJ2-5; perhaps TRBD1 as D (5 bases). In germline, CDR1 is SGHRS, CDR2 YFSETQ. V was trimmed by 4 bases and J by 3 bases, leaving 22 bases between them. The CDR3 has 17 amino acids. CDR3 residues: CASSRLTTWGGEETQYF. CDR3 DNA: TGCGCCAGCAGCCGCCTTACAACCTGGGGCGGAGAAGAGACCCAGTACTTC.

The table lists this clonotype with a few counts. The gene calls are TRBV20-1 and TRBJ1-1; D unclear. The CDR3 extends over 12 amino acids. Trimming took off 0 bases at V and 7 bases at J, with 9 bases between the two ends. Per the germline V gene, CDR1 is DFQATT and CDR2 is SNEGSKA (reference sequence). CDR3 sequence: CSARDSGDEAFF. In nucleotides, the CDR3 is TGCAGTGCTAGAGATTCCGGAGATGAAGCTTTCTTT.

This clonotype was found many times. The rearrangement links TRBV7-9 to TRBJ1-1; D unresolved. This CDR3 has 13 amino acids. Germline V lookup: CDR1 SEHNR, CDR2 FQNEAQ (reference sequence). Deletions cut 3 bases from V and 4 bases from J, with 9 bases between. The CDR3 coding sequence is TGTGCCAGCAGCTTTGAGGCGAGCACTGAAGCTTTCTTT. It translates to CASSFEASTEAFF.

This chain connects TRBV9 to TRBJ2-7; TRBD2 matches at 8 bases. The CDR3 totals 16 residues. V lost 0 bases to trimming and J lost 4 bases; unmatched junction nucleotides: 9. Germline V gene data show CDR1 as SGDLS and CDR2 as YYNGEE. CDR3 loop: CASSVGPMAGGYEQYF. The CDR3 region has the DNA TGTGCCAGCAGCGTAGGCCCTATGGCGGGAGGTTACGAGCAGTACTTC.

The gene calls are TRBV19 and TRBJ1-5; D remains unclear. V lost 1 base, J lost 4 bases, and 11 bases lay in between. From germline, CDR1 is LNHDA and CDR2 SQIVND (reference sequence). This CDR3 region has 15 residues. The CDR3 loop is CASSIVPSANQPQHF. The CDR3 nucleotides read TGTGCCAGTAGTATAGTGCCCTCAGCAAATCAGCCCCAGCATTTT.

The rearrangement links TRBV5-6 to TRBJ2-1; TRBD2 is a possible D gene (7 bases). CDR1 SGHDT and CDR2 YYEEEE come from the germline V gene. CDR3 length: 15 amino acids. The V gene lost 1 base and the J gene lost 4 bases, with 12 bases spanning the gap. Here the CDR3 reads CASSLLGGGYNEQFF. The CDR3 DNA reads as TGTGCCAGCAGCTTGTTAGGGGGGGGATACAATGAGCAGTTCTTC.